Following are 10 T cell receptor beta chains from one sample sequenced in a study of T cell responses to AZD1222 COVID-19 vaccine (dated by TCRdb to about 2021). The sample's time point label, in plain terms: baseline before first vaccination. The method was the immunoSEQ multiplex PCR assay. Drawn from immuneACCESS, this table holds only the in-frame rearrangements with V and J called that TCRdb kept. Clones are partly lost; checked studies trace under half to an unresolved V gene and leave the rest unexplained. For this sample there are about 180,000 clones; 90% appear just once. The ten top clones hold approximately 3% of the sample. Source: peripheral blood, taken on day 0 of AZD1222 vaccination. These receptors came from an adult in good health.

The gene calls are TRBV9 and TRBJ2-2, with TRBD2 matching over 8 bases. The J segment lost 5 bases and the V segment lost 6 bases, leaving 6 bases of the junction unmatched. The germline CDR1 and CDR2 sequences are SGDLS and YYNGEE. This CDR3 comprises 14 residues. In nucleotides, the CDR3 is TGTGCCAGCACTCCCCGGGGGGGTACCGGGGAGCTGTTTTTT. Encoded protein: CASTPRGGTGELFF.

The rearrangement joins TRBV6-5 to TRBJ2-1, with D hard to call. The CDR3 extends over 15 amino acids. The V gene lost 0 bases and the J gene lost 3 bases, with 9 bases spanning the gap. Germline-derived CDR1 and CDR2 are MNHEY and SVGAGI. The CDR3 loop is CASSYSVDNYNEQFF. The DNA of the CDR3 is TGTGCCAGCAGTTACTCGGTCGACAACTACAATGAGCAGTTCTTC.

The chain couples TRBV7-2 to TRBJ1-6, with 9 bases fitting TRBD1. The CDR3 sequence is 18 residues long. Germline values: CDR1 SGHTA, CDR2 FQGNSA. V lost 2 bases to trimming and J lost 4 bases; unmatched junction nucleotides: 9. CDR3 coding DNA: TGTGCCAGCAGCTTATTACCGGGACAGGGATTTTATAATTCACCCCTCCACTTT. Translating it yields CASSLLPGQGFYNSPLHF.

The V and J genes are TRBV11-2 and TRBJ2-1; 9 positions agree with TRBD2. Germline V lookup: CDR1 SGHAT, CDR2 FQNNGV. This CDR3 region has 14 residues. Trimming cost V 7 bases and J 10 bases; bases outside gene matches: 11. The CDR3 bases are TGTGCCAGCACCGTAGCGGGGGCCCCTTGGGAGCAGTTCTTC. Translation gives CASTVAGAPWEQFF.

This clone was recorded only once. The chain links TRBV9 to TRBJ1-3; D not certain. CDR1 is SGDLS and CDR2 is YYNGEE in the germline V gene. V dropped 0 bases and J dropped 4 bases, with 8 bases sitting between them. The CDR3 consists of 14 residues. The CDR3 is CASSVVAAGNTIYF. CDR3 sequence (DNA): TGTGCCAGCAGCGTAGTGGCGGCAGGAAACACCATATATTTT.

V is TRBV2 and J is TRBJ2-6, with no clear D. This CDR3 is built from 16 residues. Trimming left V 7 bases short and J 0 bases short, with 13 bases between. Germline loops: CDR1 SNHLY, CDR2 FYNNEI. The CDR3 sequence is CASTGRLHSGANVLTF. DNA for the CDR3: TGTGCCAGCACCGGACGCCTGCACTCTGGGGCCAACGTCCTGACTTTC.

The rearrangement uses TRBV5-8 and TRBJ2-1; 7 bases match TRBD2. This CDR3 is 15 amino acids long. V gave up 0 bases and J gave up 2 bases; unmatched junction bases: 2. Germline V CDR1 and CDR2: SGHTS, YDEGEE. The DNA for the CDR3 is TGTGCCAGCAGCTTGGGGACTAGAACCTACAATGAGCAGTTCTTC. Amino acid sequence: CASSLGTRTYNEQFF.

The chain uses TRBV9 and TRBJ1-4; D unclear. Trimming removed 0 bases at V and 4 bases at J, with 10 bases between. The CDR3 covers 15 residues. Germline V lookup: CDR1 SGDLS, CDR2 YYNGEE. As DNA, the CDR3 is TGTGCCAGCAGCGTAGCAGATGAACGTAATGAAAAACTGTTTTTT. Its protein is CASSVADERNEKLFF.

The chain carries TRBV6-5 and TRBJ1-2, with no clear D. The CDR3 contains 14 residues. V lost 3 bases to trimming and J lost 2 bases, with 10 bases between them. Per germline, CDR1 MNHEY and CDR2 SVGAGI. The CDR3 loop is CASSYGVGNYGYTF. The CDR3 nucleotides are TGTGCCAGCAGTTATGGCGTCGGCAACTATGGCTACACCTTC.

The CDR3: CASSEIGVAGNEQYF. CDR3 nucleotides: TGTGCCAGCAGTGAAATCGGGGTGGCAGGAAACGAGCAGTACTTC. This sequence joins TRBV2 and TRBJ2-7, with D tentatively TRBD2 (5 bases). The V end was cut by 2 bases, the J end by 5 bases, with 16 bases between. Germline lookup yields CDR1 SNHLY and CDR2 FYNNEI. The CDR3 runs 15 residues. Using reference TRBV2 and TRBJ2-7 for the parts outside the CDR3, the full variable domain is EPEVTQTPSHQVTQMGQEVILRCVPISNHLYFYWYRQILGQKVEFLVSFYNNEISEKSEIFDDQFSVERPDGSNFTLKIRSTKLEDSAMYFCASSEIGVAGNEQYFGPGTRLTVT.